The 13 T cell receptor beta chains below come from one sample, sequenced in a study of blood T cells in healthy people across ages. Using a J-beta primer mix together with a sample-barcoded 5' primer, a second PCR was run for about 6 to 12 cycles. From the 5' RACE reads, TCRdb called clonotypes with MiXCR, one entry per CDR3 protein. The data hold some 1.1 million distinct CDR3 sequences, with more than 30% observed a single time. The specimen sequenced was blood. All receptors come from a man aged 18 to 30 in good health.

This clonotype came up a few times. The V call is TRBV7-2, the J call TRBJ2-5; D not certain. Trimming pared 2 bases from V and 2 bases from J, leaving 9 bases between. The CDR3 has 14 residues. The germline V gene has CDR1 SGHTA and CDR2 FQGNSA. The DNA of the CDR3 is TGTGCCAGCAGCTTATTTTCAGGTCAAGAGACCCAGTACTTC. It yields the protein CASSLFSGQETQYF.

This clonotype was found a few times. The chain has TRBV10-3 and TRBJ1-1; D possibly corresponds to TRBD1 (6 bases). Trimming shortened V by 10 bases and J by 3 bases, and 21 bases separated the two germline ends. The V gene's germline CDR1 is ENHRY and CDR2 SYGVKD. The CDR3 has 15 residues. CDR3 loop: CATSIGLQGDTEAFF. The DNA for the CDR3 is TGTGCCACCTCCATCGGCCTACAGGGTGACACTGAAGCTTTCTTT.

This clonotype turned up a few times. Mismatch with germline at one junction end may stem from a read error. The chain recombines TRBV7-2 with TRBJ2-5; possibly TRBD1 for D (6 bases). The CDR3 totals 15 residues. Germline CDR1 SGHTA, CDR2 FQGNSA. The CDR3 coding sequence is TGTGCCAGCAGCGTAGCCCGGACAGACGAAGAGACCCAGTACTTC. Translating it yields CASSVARTDEETQYF.

Note on this clonotype: A junction end diverges from the germline sequence, so it may reflect a read error. The rearrangement joins TRBV7-2 to TRBJ2-3; 11 bases line up with TRBD2. Per germline, CDR1 SGHTA and CDR2 FQGNSA. The CDR3 sequence is 17 residues long. Here the CDR3 reads CASSLIPSSGGTDAQYF. The CDR3 DNA reads TGTGCCAGCAGCTTAATCCCCTCTAGCGGGGGGACAGATGCGCAGTATTTT.

The V gene is TRBV6-6, the J gene TRBJ2-1; the match to TRBD1 covers 10 bases. The CDR3 is 15 amino acids. Unmatched junction bases numbered 6, after V lost 2 bases and J lost 8 bases. Germline CDR1 MNHNY, CDR2 SVGAGI (reference sequence). This CDR3 is CASSYPRDRGYEQFF. CDR3 nucleotide sequence: TGTGCCAGCAGTTACCCGCGGGACAGGGGATATGAGCAGTTCTTC.

This clonotype appeared a single time. An end of the junction does not agree with germline; a read error may underlie this. V usage is TRBV19 and J usage is TRBJ2-1; 7 bases fit TRBD1. The CDR3 extends over 15 amino acids. Germline V CDR1 and CDR2: LNHDA, SQIVND (reference sequence). The CDR3 DNA follows: TGTGCCAGTAGCCCGGGACAGACATTTTACAATGAACAGTTCTTC. It codes for CASSPGQTFYNEQFF.

The genes are TRBV27 and TRBJ1-1; D gene ambiguous. CDR1 MNHEY and CDR2 SMNVEV come from the germline V gene (reference sequence). CDR3 size: 13 residues. Trimming took 7 bases from V and 0 from J, leaving 9 bases between them. CDR3 residues: CASIAWVNTEAFF. The DNA of the CDR3 is TGTGCCAGCATCGCATGGGTGAACACTGAAGCTTTCTTT.

This clonotype was seen more than once but under ten times. The chain uses TRBV29-1 and TRBJ2-5, with TRBD1 matching over 7 bases. The V gene's germline CDR1 is SQVTM and CDR2 ANQGSEA. This CDR3 spans 15 amino acids. Trimming at V came to 5 bases and at J to 1 base, leaving 10 bases not matched to a gene. The CDR3 sequence is CSVNPGTEIQETQYF. CDR3 sequence (DNA): TGCAGCGTTAATCCCGGGACAGAAATCCAAGAGACCCAGTACTTC.

The chain recombines TRBV7-2 with TRBJ1-3, with D possibly being TRBD1 (5 bases). V gave up 3 bases and J gave up 0 bases, with 12 bases separating them. The CDR3 contains 16 residues. Germline CDR1 reads SGHTA; CDR2 reads FQGNSA. CDR3: CASSFTGPFSGNTIYF. CDR3 nucleotide sequence: TGTGCCAGCAGCTTCACAGGACCCTTCTCTGGAAACACCATATATTTT. The full variable domain, in which reference TRBV7-2 and TRBJ1-3 provide the parts outside the CDR3, is GAGVSQSPSNKVTEKGKDVELRCDPISGHTALYWYRQSLGQGLEFLIYFQGNSAPDKSGLPSDRFSAERTGGSVSTLTIQRTQQEDSAVYLCASSFTGPFSGNTIYFGEGSWLTVV.

As to this clonotype: At one end the junction does not follow the germline gene, possibly because of a read error. This sequence joins TRBV6-6 and TRBJ2-7; 7 bases align to TRBD2. CDR1 and CDR2 (germline): MNHNY, SVGAGI (reference sequence). The CDR3 is 15 residues long. DNA for the CDR3: TGTGCCGGCAGCCCGCGAGCGGGGAGTAGCTACGAGCAGTACTTC. It is translated as CAGSPRAGSSYEQYF.

The chain employs TRBV7-2 and TRBJ2-1; 9 bases line up with TRBD2. Unmatched junction bases numbered 12, after V lost 5 bases and J lost 7 bases. Germline CDR1 is SGHTA and CDR2 is FQGNSA. There are 16 residues in the CDR3. In DNA, the CDR3 is TGTGCCAGCAGCACCAAGGGACTAGCAAAGTTTAATGAGCAGTTCTTC. This translates into CASSTKGLAKFNEQFF.

This clonotype has more than one count but fewer than ten. This rearrangement joins TRBV6-5 to TRBJ1-6; D unresolved. CDR1 is MNHEY and CDR2 is SVGAGI in the germline V gene. The CDR3 spans 12 residues. V dropped 4 bases and J dropped 10 bases, with 8 bases sitting between them. The CDR3 nucleotides are TGTGCCAGCAGTTCTCAGCGATCACCCCTCCACTTT. The encoded protein is CASSSQRSPLHF.

This clonotype was seen a few times. This sequence joins TRBV12-3 or TRBV12-4 and TRBJ2-1; D gene uncertain. V gave up 1 base and J gave up 3 bases, with 7 bases separating them. The CDR3 has 14 residues. The CDR3 DNA sequence: TGTGCCAGCAGTTTAGTCCAGTACTACAATGAGCAGTTCTTC. Residues: CASSLVQYYNEQFF.